This TCR beta chain was identified during a study of graft-versus-host responses after intestinal transplantation. On the study more broadly: Multivisceral, liver-intestinal, or isolated intestinal grafts went to recipients. After anti-thymocyte globulin induction, recipients took tacrolimus and steroids for 3 to 4 years.

Sequencing used immunoSEQ multiplex PCR; TCRdb keeps in-frame clones, though not all of them. The data show about 39,000 clones, about 95% seen once. V was shortened by 5 bases and J by 5 bases, with 19 bases between the two germline ends. The germline V gene encodes CDR1 SEHNR and CDR2 FQNEAQ (reference sequence). CDR3 length equals 15 residues. In regard to this clone: Antigen unknown.

Study-wide results and limits: GvH clone levels peaked in circulation, and this peak was associated with early post-transplant HvG declines. The recipient marrow held GvH clones, and some of them showed up first in ileum or blood.

The sequencing used unstimulated CD8+ T cells sorted from spleen or lymph node cells, collected before transplant. V is TRBV7-9 and J is TRBJ2-7, with D perhaps TRBD1 (6 bases). The clonotype was recovered from a human donor who was the organ donor for an intestinal transplant. The CDR3 region is CASSAPRGGSHEQYF. The CDR3, as DNA: TGTGCCAGCAGCGCCCCCCGAGGGGGAAGCCACGAGCAGTACTTC.